Sequencing of this T cell receptor beta chain was carried out in a study of post-analysis software for immune sequencing data. Overall study results and limits: Normalized Chao1 diversity was significantly lower in multiple sclerosis patients than in controls. Five TRBV segments, including TRBV5-6, TRBV5-1 and TRBV20-1, were more frequent in patients than controls.

Unique-molecular-identifier-tagged TCR beta cDNA libraries were used. In TCRdb, the PCR reads were re-called with MiXCR into one record per CDR3 protein. The table shows 650,000 to 900,000 distinct CDR3 sequences, with more than 45% occurring only once. In germline, CDR1 is SEHNR, CDR2 FQNEAQ (reference sequence). There are 13 residues in the CDR3. V lost 3 bases to trimming and J lost 10 bases, with 15 bases between them. This clonotype turned up a few times. Antigen specificity is unknown. This chain uses TRBV7-9 with TRBJ1-1; D uncertain. Sequenced material: blood. The clonotype was recovered from a girl aged 5-17 years with multiple sclerosis. CDR3: CASSFQAPPGAFF. CDR3 DNA sequence: TGTGCCAGCAGCTTCCAGGCCCCCCCGGGAGCTTTCTTT.